What follows describes a single T cell receptor (beta chain). Its antigen remains undetermined. Base qualities are not provided; no much larger clone lies one nucleotide away. Patients chosen for sequencing had shown expansion of CD8+CD57+ cells by flow cytometry. Severe acquired aplastic anemia was diagnosed in all patients according to International Study of Aplastic Anemia and Agranulocytosis and Camitta criteria. No therapy had been received by the patients at the time of blood sampling. In this study, sorted CD4+ and CD8+ T cells from the blood of healthy subjects and of severe aplastic anemia patients had their TCR repertoires deep-sequenced. Patients were enrolled in the USA under clinicaltrials.gov protocols 00001620, 01623167, 00001397, 00071045, 00081523 and 00961064. Ficoll-Paque density gradient centrifugation was used to isolate peripheral blood mononuclear cells. CD4+ and CD8+ T cells were sorted by FACS or magnetic beads before DNA extraction.

The CDR1 and CDR2 encoded by the germline V gene are SNHLY and FYNNEI. V is cut by 4 bases and J by 7 bases, and the space between the germline ends is 13 bases. The CDR3 goes from the cysteine to the phenylalanine over 13 residues. Only the CDR3 part of the read is kept: 39 bases, read in frame from the first base. These data belong to a study of CD8+CD57+ T cells in acquired aplastic anemia (dated by TCRdb to 2016 to 2018). Regarding the research as a whole: DNA extracted from sorted CD4+ and CD8+ cells had a mean of approximately 3.4 ug, with a range of about 0.2 to 30 ug. A CD8+CD57+ expansion meant a frequency higher than the mean frequency seen in healthy subjects. Study-wide conclusions, independent of this receptor: No significant difference in CD8+ Simpson's diversity was found between patients and healthy controls (P=0.060). Although 25 to 30 CD8+ CDR3 sequences were shared by patients and controls, these sequences appeared highly expressed in patients and within the immunodominant clones of patients.

Genomic DNA served as template for TCR beta VDJ combination and CDR3 sequence profiling. An Illumina HiSeq 2000 was used for TCR repertoire sequencing. The source study handled its data this way. Repertoire assessment relied on Simpson's diversity index, CDR3 size and DJ length profiles, and TRBV/TRBJ rearrangement plots. The most abundant DNA sequence in the deep sequencing data was defined as the immunodominant clone. CDR3 amino acid sequences were screened for sharing across subjects and were compared with published repertoires and the VDJdb database. TCRdb itself trimmed the public reads at Q25 with fastp, ran MiXCR and retained productive beta chains. Here each entry gathers all rows of one CDR3 protein and keeps the most common genes and DNA. TCRdb, not the original authors, processed these V and J calls. The sample records some 160,000 distinct CDR3 sequences, about 50% of which are singletons. The ten largest clones take up under 35% of the sample.

Here the chain combines TRBV2 and TRBJ1-2, with the D gene uncertain. What was sequenced was sorted CD4+, CD8+, or CD8+CD57+ T cells (not recorded which) from PBMCs. The source of this sequence is a human donor with aplastic anemia. In nucleotide form, the sequence is TGTGCCAGCAGTGGGGAGGAAGTCTCTGGCTACACCTTC. This yields the protein CASSGEEVSGYTF.